The rows below give T cell receptor beta chains drawn from one sample of a study of blood T cells in healthy people across ages. MiXCR, run by TCRdb on the 5' RACE reads, gives a single entry per CDR3 protein. The sample consists of roughly 1.6 million distinct CDR3 sequences, approximately 32% of them appearing once. The specimen was blood. Every receptor here comes from a woman aged 25 to 45 in good health. Each CDR3 is given with its conserved first and last residue. Each record gives: V gene, J gene, CDR3 protein.

TRBV7-2,TRBJ2-3,CASSDGTGRRDTQYF
TRBV6-1,TRBJ2-5,CASSDGRSGNVKYF
TRBV27,TRBJ2-1,CASKPLSWNNEQFF
TRBV11-1,TRBJ2-7,CASSPRDNYEQYF
TRBV4-1,TRBJ2-7,CASSQDLSVSYEQYF
TRBV27,TRBJ1-4,CASRRTGLLTNEKLFF
TRBV29-1,TRBJ2-3,CSGVEARNPTDTQYF
TRBV12-5,TRBJ2-1,CASGCEGGLNEQFF
TRBV12-3/TRBV12-4,TRBJ1-5,CASSPDSPNQPQHF
TRBV20-1,TRBJ2-1,CSASLPGRITYNEQFF
TRBV20-1,TRBJ1-5,CSARAPGAGQPQHF
TRBV6-6,TRBJ1-1,CASSEAGQGWAFF
TRBV20-1,TRBJ2-5,CSAVLREAKPQETQYF
TRBV29-1,TRBJ1-2,CSAGDRTYGYTF
TRBV6-6,TRBJ2-7,CASSSPAPRRGSSYEQYF
TRBV5-1,TRBJ2-1,CASSSPGRGYNEQFF
TRBV12-3/TRBV12-4,TRBJ1-4,CASSFSRGEGEKLFF
TRBV20-1,TRBJ2-1,CSQLAGGNEQFF
TRBV5-1,TRBJ1-2,CASSGPPYDGYTF
TRBV29-1,TRBJ2-5,CSARPGTPVARETQYF
TRBV3-1,TRBJ2-7,CASSQGTGKIFSYEQYF
TRBV5-1,TRBJ2-7,CASSLAPGQESYEQYF
TRBV18,TRBJ2-7,CASSPQLGAGEQYF
TRBV6-6,TRBJ2-7,CASSYRREDEQYF
TRBV20-1,TRBJ2-5,CSARDPGQETQYF
TRBV4-1,TRBJ1-1,CASSQDLLQAFF
TRBV20-1,TRBJ2-1,CSARDSSGGAPYNEQFF
TRBV6-5,TRBJ2-7,CASSRTAEYEQYF
TRBV11-2,NA,CASSPGGRIEQYF
TRBV20-1,TRBJ2-1,CSARGDRGRYEQFF
TRBV20-1,TRBJ2-1,CSARDPGLAGGGQEFF
TRBV4-1,TRBJ2-5,CASSQGVLAVSYNEQYF
TRBV4-2,TRBJ2-3,CASSPGGDSQYF
TRBV7-9,TRBJ2-1,CASSLSGAVRFF
TRBV20-1,TRBJ1-2,CRAPTGELGYTF
TRBV7-8,TRBJ2-3,CASSLVGGIRRGTDTQYF
TRBV5-6,TRBJ2-5,CASSFTGQGFQETQYF
TRBV20-1,TRBJ2-1,CSARVGSGGPDNEQFF
TRBV5-1,TRBJ2-7,CASSPSDPSLGQYF
TRBV28,TRBJ2-5,CASSLLAGGPQETQYF
TRBV9,TRBJ1-2,CASSLMTGGSGYTF
TRBV6-6,TRBJ2-1,CASLGGDYNEQFF
TRBV12-3/TRBV12-4,TRBJ2-1,CASTFGLADNEQFF
TRBV3-1,TRBJ2-3,CASSPTGLSVASTDTQYF
TRBV28,TRBJ2-7,CASSLYSGTYEQYF
TRBV20-1,TRBJ1-2,CSALRGAEGYGYTF
TRBV29-1,TRBJ2-1,CSAAGFVGEQFF
TRBV5-1,TRBJ2-6,CASMMGVSGANVLTF